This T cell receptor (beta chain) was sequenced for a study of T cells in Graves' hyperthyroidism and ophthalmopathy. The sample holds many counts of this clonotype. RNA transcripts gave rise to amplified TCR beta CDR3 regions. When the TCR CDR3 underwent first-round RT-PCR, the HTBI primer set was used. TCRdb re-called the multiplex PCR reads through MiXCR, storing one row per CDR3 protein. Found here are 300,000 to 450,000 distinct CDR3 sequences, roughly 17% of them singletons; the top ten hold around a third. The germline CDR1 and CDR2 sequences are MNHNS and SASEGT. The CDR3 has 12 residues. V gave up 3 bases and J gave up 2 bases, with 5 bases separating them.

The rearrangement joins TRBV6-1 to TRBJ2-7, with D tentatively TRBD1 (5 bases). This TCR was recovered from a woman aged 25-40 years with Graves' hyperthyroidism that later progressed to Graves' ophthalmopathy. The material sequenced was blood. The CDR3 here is CASSETAYEQYF. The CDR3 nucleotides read TGTGCCAGCAGTGAGACAGCCTACGAGCAGTACTTC.